This TCR beta chain was documented in a study of blood T cell repertoires in COVID-19. About the study: Researchers got acute and convalescent COVID-19 samples from the United States, Italy and Spain.

Original processing methods: Amplification with reference gene primers provided the estimates of nucleated cell counts. Clones were read by immunoSEQ multiplex PCR, and TCRdb kept only the in-frame ones, dropping some. V, J and clone size are those of that table, while D and trimming were read from the DNA. The table has fewer than 450,000 clones, roughly 87% seen once. CDR3 size: 16 residues. V lost 3 bases to trimming and J lost 3 bases, with 17 bases between them. Germline CDR1 reads ENHRY; CDR2 reads SYGVKD. This receptor was taken from a woman aged 40 to 50 with acute COVID-19. The V call is TRBV10-3, the J call TRBJ1-1; TRBD1 might be the D (6 bases). Source material: PBMCs or T cells enriched from blood (not recorded which). The CDR3 DNA reads TGTGCCATCAGTGATCCAGGGGTGGGTAGGGACACTGAAGCTTTCTTT. It yields the protein CAISDPGVGRDTEAFF.